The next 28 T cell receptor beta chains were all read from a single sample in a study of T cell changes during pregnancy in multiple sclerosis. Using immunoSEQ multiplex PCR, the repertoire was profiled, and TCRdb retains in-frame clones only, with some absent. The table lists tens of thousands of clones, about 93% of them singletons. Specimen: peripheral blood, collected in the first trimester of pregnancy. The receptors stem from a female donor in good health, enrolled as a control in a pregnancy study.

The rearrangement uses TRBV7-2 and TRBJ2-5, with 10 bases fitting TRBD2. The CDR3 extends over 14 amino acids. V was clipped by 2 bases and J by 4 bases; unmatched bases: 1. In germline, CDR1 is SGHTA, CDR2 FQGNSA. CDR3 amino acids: CASSLTSGIETQYF. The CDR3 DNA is TGTGCCAGCAGCTTAACTAGCGGGATAGAGACCCAGTACTTC.

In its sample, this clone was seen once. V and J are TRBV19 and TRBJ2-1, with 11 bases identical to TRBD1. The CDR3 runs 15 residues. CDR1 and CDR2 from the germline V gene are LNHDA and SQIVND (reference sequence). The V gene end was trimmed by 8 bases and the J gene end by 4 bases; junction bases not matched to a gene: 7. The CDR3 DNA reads TGTGCCAGTCAGACCGGGACAGGGGGTTACAATGAGCAGTTCTTC. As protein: CASQTGTGGYNEQFF.

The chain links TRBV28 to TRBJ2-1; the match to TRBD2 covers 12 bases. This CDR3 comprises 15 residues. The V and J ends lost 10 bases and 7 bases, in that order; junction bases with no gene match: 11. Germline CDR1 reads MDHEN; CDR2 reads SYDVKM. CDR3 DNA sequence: TGTGCCACCAATCTTCTAGCGGGAGGGCCGAATGAGCAGTTCTTC. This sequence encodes CATNLLAGGPNEQFF.

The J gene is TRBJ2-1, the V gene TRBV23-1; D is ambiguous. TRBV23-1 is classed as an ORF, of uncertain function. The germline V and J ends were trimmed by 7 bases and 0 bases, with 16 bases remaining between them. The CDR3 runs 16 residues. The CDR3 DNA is TGCGCCAGCAACAACCCCCAAAAATGCTCCTACAATGAGCAGTTCTTC. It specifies CASNNPQKCSYNEQFF.

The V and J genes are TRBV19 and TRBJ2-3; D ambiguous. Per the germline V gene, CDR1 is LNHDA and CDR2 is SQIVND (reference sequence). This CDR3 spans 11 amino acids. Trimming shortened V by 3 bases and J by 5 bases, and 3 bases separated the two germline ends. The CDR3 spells CASSIQDTQYF. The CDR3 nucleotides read TGTGCCAGTAGTATTCAAGATACGCAGTATTTT. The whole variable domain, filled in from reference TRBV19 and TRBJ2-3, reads DGGITQSPKYLFRKEGQNVTLSCEQNLNHDAMYWYRQDPGQGLRLIYYSQIVNDFQKGDIAEGYSVSREKKESFPLTVTSAQKNPTAFYLCASSIQDTQYFGPGTRLTVL.

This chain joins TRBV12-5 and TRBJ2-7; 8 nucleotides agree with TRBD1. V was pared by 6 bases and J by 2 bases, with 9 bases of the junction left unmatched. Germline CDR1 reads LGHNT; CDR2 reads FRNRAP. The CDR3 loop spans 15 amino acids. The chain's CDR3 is CASGPGTGNPYEQYF. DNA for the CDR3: TGTGCTAGTGGCCCCGGGACAGGTAACCCCTACGAGCAGTACTTC.

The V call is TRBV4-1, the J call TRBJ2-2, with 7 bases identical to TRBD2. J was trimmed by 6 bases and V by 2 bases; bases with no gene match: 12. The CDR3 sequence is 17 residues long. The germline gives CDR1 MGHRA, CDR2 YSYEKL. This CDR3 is CASSQHPRASGAGELFF. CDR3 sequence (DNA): TGCGCCAGCAGCCAACACCCCCGGGCTAGCGGTGCCGGGGAGCTGTTTTTT.

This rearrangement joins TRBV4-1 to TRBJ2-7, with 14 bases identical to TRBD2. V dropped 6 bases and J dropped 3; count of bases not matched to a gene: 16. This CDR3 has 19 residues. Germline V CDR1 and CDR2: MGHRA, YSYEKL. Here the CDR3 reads CASSPTRGTSGSLFYEQYF. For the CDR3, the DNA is TGCGCCAGCAGTCCCACCCGAGGGACTAGCGGGAGTCTGTTCTACGAGCAGTACTTC.

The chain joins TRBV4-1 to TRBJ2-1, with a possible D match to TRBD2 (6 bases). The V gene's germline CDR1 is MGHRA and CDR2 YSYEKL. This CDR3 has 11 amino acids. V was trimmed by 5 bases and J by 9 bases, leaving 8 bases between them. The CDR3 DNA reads TGCGCCAGCAGCGTTAGCGGTGAGCAGTTCTTC. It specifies CASSVSGEQFF.

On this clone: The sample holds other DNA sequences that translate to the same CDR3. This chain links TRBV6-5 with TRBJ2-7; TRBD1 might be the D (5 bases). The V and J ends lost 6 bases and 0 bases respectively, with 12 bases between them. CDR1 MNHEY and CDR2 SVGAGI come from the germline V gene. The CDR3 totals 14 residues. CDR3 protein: CASRRGQGSYEQYF. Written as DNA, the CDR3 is TGTGCCAGCAGACGCGGACAAGGCTCCTACGAGCAGTACTTC.

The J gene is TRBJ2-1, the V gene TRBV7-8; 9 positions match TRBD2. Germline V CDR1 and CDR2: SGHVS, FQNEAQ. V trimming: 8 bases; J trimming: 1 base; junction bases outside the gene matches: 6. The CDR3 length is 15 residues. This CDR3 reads CASGLTSGSYNEQFF. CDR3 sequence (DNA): TGTGCCAGCGGCCTAACTAGCGGGTCCTACAATGAGCAGTTCTTC.

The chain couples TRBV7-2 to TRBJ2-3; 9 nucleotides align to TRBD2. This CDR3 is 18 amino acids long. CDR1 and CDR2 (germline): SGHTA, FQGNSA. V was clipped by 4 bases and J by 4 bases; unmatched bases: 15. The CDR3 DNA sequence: TGTGCCAGCAGCTCCATCCTACTTAGCGGGAGATCCTCAGATACGCAGTATTTT. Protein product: CASSSILLSGRSSDTQYF.

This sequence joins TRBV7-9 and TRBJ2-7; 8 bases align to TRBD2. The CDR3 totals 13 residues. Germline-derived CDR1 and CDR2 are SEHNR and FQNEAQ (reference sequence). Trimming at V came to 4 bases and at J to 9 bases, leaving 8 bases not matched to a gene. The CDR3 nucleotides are TGTGCCAGCAGCTCGGCGGGGGGACCTAGGCAGTACTTC. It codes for CASSSAGGPRQYF.

CDR3 region: CASTLMGREPQHF. In DNA, the CDR3 is TGTGCCAGCACCCTTATGGGTCGGGAGCCCCAGCATTTT. The rearrangement links TRBV28 to TRBJ1-5; D remains ambiguous. Germline CDR1 is MDHEN and CDR2 is SYDVKM. The CDR3 runs 13 residues. V dropped 7 bases and J dropped 8 bases, with 15 bases sitting between them.

The DNA for the CDR3 is TGCGCCAGCAGCTTGGTTGCGGGGGCATCGTCCGGGGAGCTGTTTTTT. Encoded protein: CASSLVAGASSGELFF. This rearrangement joins TRBV5-1 to TRBJ2-2; D is possibly TRBD2 (7 bases). CDR1 and CDR2 from the germline V gene are SGHRS and YFSETQ. The length of the CDR3 is 16 residues. V lost 0 bases, J lost 6 bases, and 15 bases lay in between.

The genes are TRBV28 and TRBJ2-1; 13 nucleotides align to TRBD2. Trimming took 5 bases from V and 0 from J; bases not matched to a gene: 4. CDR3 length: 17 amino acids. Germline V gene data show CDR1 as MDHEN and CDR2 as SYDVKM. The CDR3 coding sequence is TGTGCCAGCAGTCTGAGGACTAGCGGGAGCTCCTACAATGAGCAGTTCTTC. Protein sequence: CASSLRTSGSSYNEQFF.

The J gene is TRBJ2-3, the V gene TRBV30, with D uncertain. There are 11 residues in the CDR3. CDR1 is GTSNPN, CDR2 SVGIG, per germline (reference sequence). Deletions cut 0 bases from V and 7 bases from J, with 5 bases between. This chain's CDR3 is CAWSVSNTQYF. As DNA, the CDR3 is TGTGCCTGGAGTGTGTCAAATACGCAGTATTTT.

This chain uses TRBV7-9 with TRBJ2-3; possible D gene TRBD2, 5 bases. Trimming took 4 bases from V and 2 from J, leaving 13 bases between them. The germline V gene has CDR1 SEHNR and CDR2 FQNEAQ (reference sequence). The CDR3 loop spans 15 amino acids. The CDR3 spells CASSSDSTYTDTQYF. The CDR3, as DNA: TGTGCCAGCAGCTCGGACTCGACCTACACAGATACGCAGTATTTT.

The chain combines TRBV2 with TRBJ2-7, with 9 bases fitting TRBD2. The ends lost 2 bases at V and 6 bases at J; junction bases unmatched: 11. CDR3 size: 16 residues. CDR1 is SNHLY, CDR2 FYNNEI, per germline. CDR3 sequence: CASSESGAGGPFEQYF. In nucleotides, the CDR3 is TGTGCCAGCAGTGAAAGCGGAGCGGGAGGACCTTTCGAGCAGTACTTC.

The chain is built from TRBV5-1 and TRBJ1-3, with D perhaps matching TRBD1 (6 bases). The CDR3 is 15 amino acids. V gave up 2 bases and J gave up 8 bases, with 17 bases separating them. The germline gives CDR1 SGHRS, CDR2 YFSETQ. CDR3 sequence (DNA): TGCGCCAGCAGCTTAGTAGGGGGGGCTCGTGACACCATATATTTT. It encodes CASSLVGGARDTIYF.

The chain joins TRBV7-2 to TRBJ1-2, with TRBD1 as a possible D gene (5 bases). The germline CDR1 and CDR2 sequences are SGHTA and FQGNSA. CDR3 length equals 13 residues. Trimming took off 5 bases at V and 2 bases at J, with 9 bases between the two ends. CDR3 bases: TGTGCCAGCAGCCCAGACAGAAACTATGGCTACACCTTC. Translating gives CASSPDRNYGYTF. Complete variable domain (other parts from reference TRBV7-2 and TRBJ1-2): GAGVSQSPSNKVTEKGKDVELRCDPISGHTALYWYRQSLGQGLEFLIYFQGNSAPDKSGLPSDRFSAERTGGSVSTLTIQRTQQEDSAVYLCASSPDRNYGYTFGSGTRLTVV.

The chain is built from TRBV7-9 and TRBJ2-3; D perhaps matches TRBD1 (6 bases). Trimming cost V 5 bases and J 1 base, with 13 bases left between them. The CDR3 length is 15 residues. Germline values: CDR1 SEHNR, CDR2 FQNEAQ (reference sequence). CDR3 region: CASSPQGKGTDTQYF. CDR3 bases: TGTGCCAGCAGCCCACAGGGTAAGGGCACAGATACGCAGTATTTT.

CDR3 in DNA: TGTGCCAGCAGTACCTCAACAGGGGGCTTTGACGAGCAGTACTTC. It codes for CASSTSTGGFDEQYF. The chain combines TRBV6-6 with TRBJ2-7; TRBD1 agrees at 9 bases. The CDR3 extends over 15 amino acids. V dropped 5 bases and J dropped 5; count of bases not matched to a gene: 10. The germline V gene encodes CDR1 MNHNY and CDR2 SVGAGI (reference sequence).

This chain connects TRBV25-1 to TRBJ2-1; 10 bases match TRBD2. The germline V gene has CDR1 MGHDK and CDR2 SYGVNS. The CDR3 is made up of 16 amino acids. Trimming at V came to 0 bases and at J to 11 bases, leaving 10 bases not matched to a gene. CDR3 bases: TGTGCCAGCAGTGAATATCTCCTAGCGGGAGAATTTAAGCAGTTCTTC. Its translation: CASSEYLLAGEFKQFF.

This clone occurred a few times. The CDR3: CASSLQGFGEKLFF. For the CDR3, the DNA is TGCGCCAGCAGCTTACAGGGGTTTGGTGAAAAACTGTTTTTT. The J gene is TRBJ1-4, the V gene TRBV5-1; 7 nucleotides align to TRBD1. Germline V gene sequence: CDR1 SGHRS, CDR2 YFSETQ. The V and J ends lost 2 bases and 7 bases, in that order; junction bases with no gene match: 5. The CDR3 sequence is 14 residues long.

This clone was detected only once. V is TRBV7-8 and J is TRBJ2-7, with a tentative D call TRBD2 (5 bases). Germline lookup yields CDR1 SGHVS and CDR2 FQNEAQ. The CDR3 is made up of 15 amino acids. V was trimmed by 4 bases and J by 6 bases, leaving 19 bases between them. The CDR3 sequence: CASSSAVGIASEQYF. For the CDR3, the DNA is TGTGCCAGCAGCTCAGCGGTCGGGATAGCGAGCGAGCAGTACTTC. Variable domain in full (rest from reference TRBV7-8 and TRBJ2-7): GAGVSQSPRYKVAKRGQDVALRCDPISGHVSLFWYQQALGQGPEFLTYFQNEAQLDKSGLPSDRFFAERPEGSVSTLKIQRTQQEDSAVYLCASSSAVGIASEQYFGPGTRLTVT.

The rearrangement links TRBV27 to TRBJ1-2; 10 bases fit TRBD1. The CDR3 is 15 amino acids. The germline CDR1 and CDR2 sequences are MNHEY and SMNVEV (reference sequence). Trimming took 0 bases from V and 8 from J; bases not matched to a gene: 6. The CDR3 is CASSLSIRDRGGYTF. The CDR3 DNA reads TGTGCCAGCAGTTTATCGATCCGGGACAGGGGCGGCTACACCTTC.

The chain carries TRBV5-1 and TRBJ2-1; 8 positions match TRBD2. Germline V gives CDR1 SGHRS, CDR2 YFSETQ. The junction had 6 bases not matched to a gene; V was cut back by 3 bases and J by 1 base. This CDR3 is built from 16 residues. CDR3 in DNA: TGCGCCAGCAGCTACCCTAGCGGGTATTCCTACAATGAGCAGTTCTTC. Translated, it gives CASSYPSGYSYNEQFF.